Each of the 26 T cell receptor beta chains below was sequenced from the same sample in a study of shared clonotypes between healthy human individuals. Positive CCR7 selection of CD45RO-negative cells yielded the naive CD8 cells, and terminally differentiated effector memory CD45RA+ cells were excluded. Sequencing was performed with immunoSEQ multiplex PCR; in TCRdb, only in-frame clones are kept and a portion is missing. The sample yields about 680,000 clones, 90% to 95% seen once. Sequencing was done on a sample of naive CD8+ T cells sorted from blood. The receptors originated from a man aged 30 to 45 in good health.

The V gene is TRBV5-1, the J gene TRBJ2-7, with a possible D match to TRBD2 (5 bases). Germline loops: CDR1 SGHRS, CDR2 YFSETQ. V dropped 0 bases and J dropped 7 bases, with 14 bases sitting between them. The CDR3 loop spans 14 amino acids. DNA for the CDR3: TGCGCCAGCAGCTTGGACGCGGGCCCTGGGGAGCAGTACTTC. The encoded protein is CASSLDAGPGEQYF.

This chain connects TRBV19 to TRBJ1-1, with 7 bases lining up with TRBD1. The CDR3 loop spans 13 amino acids. CDR1 is LNHDA and CDR2 is SQIVND in the germline V gene (reference sequence). V trimming: 6 bases; J trimming: 4 bases; junction bases outside the gene matches: 5. The CDR3 DNA reads TGTGCCAGTAGGACAGGGTCGACCACTGAAGCTTTCTTT. This sequence encodes CASRTGSTTEAFF.

CDR3 sequence: CASSQDLGNLDTQYF. The CDR3 DNA sequence: TGCGCCAGCAGCCAAGATCTGGGTAACTTAGATACGCAGTATTTT. The chain employs TRBV4-1 and TRBJ2-3; unclear D gene. CDR3 size: 15 residues. V lost 0 bases and J lost 5, with 12 bases in between. The germline CDR1 and CDR2 sequences are MGHRA and YSYEKL.

V usage is TRBV10-1 and J usage is TRBJ2-1; 10 bases fit TRBD2. The CDR3 totals 17 residues. After removal of 3 bases from V and 0 bases from J, the junction contained 5 bases not matched to a gene. Germline CDR1 and CDR2: WNHNN and SYGVQD (reference sequence). The CDR3 DNA follows: TGCGCCAGCAGTGACAACTTAGCGGGAGGCTCCTACAATGAGCAGTTCTTC. Protein: CASSDNLAGGSYNEQFF.

This clone came up once. The chain has TRBV27 and TRBJ1-2; 7 bases agree with TRBD1. V shed 5 bases, J shed 6 bases, and the junction held 12 bases outside the gene matches. CDR1 is MNHEY and CDR2 is SMNVEV in the germline V gene (reference sequence). CDR3 length equals 15 residues. As DNA, the CDR3 is TGTGCCAGCAGTACCAGACAGGGTCATACTCATGGCTACACCTTC. Its protein product is CASSTRQGHTHGYTF.

This clone was detected a few times. The chain has TRBV6-5 and TRBJ2-7; unclear D gene. Germline V gives CDR1 MNHEY, CDR2 SVGAGI. This CDR3 is built from 14 residues. V dropped 6 bases and J dropped 0 bases, with 12 bases sitting between them. The CDR3 nucleotides are TGTGCCAGCAGCCCCGACATAGTCTCCTACGAGCAGTACTTC. It yields the protein CASSPDIVSYEQYF.

V usage is TRBV5-1 and J usage is TRBJ2-3; 7 bases match TRBD1. Trimming took 4 bases from V and 1 from J; bases not matched to a gene: 9. Germline V gives CDR1 SGHRS, CDR2 YFSETQ. The CDR3 length is 16 residues. The chain's CDR3 is CASSVQGETGTDTQYF. The CDR3 nucleotides read TGCGCCAGCAGCGTCCAGGGGGAGACAGGCACAGATACGCAGTATTTT.

This rearrangement joins TRBV4-3 to TRBJ1-1, with 8 bases identical to TRBD1. The CDR3 contains 14 residues. The germline V gene encodes CDR1 LGHNA and CDR2 YSLEER. J was trimmed by 4 bases and V by 3 bases; bases with no gene match: 4. The CDR3 is CASSQATGGTEAFF. CDR3 nucleotides: TGCGCCAGCAGCCAGGCCACAGGGGGCACTGAAGCTTTCTTT.

This chain uses TRBV29-1 with TRBJ2-1; 10 nucleotides agree with TRBD1. This CDR3 comprises 15 residues. V lost 8 bases and J lost 2; bases outside the gene matches: 9. Germline V CDR1 and CDR2: SQVTM, ANQGSEA. The CDR3, as DNA: TGCAGCCCTACCTGGGACAGGGGACCCTACAATGAGCAGTTCTTC. It translates to CSPTWDRGPYNEQFF.

The chain combines TRBV12-5 with TRBJ1-5, with D possibly matching TRBD1 (5 bases). Germline V lookup: CDR1 LGHNT, CDR2 FRNRAP. Trimming cost V 3 bases and J 4 bases, with 7 bases left between them. CDR3 size: 13 residues. The CDR3 DNA is TGTGCTAGTGGTTTCGGGGGAAATCAGCCCCAGCATTTT. Translated: CASGFGGNQPQHF.

The chain carries TRBV5-1 and TRBJ2-1, with a possible D match to TRBD2 (5 bases). V dropped 3 bases and J dropped 4 bases, with 14 bases sitting between them. The CDR3 has 15 residues. CDR1 and CDR2 (germline): SGHRS, YFSETQ. As DNA, the CDR3 is TGCGCCAGCAGCTCGGGGTCCGACCCTTACAATGAGCAGTTCTTC. Its translation: CASSSGSDPYNEQFF. Based on the CDR3 plus reference TRBV5-1 and TRBJ2-1, the full variable domain is KAGVTQTPRYLIKTRGQQVTLSCSPISGHRSVSWYQQTPGQGLQFLFEYFSETQRNKGNFPGRFSGRQFSNSRSEMNVSTLELGDSALYLCASSSGSDPYNEQFFGPGTRLTVL.

V and J are TRBV7-2 and TRBJ1-4; 11 bases align to TRBD1. Trimming at V came to 5 bases and at J to 3 bases, leaving 8 bases not matched to a gene. The CDR3 covers 17 residues. Germline lookup yields CDR1 SGHTA and CDR2 FQGNSA. The CDR3 reads CASSPRTGGGSNEKLFF. Written as DNA, the CDR3 is TGTGCCAGCAGCCCCAGGACAGGGGGCGGTTCTAATGAAAAACTGTTTTTT. The variable domain in full, with the rest retrieved from reference TRBV7-2 and TRBJ1-4, is GAGVSQSPSNKVTEKGKDVELRCDPISGHTALYWYRQSLGQGLEFLIYFQGNSAPDKSGLPSDRFSAERTGGSVSTLTIQRTQQEDSAVYLCASSPRTGGGSNEKLFFGSGTQLSVL.

This chain joins TRBV11-3 and TRBJ1-5; weak D call: TRBD1 (6 bases). Germline CDR1 and CDR2: SGHNT and YENEEA. V lost 1 base to trimming and J lost 3 bases, with 13 bases between them. The CDR3 length is 16 residues. CDR3 region: CASSLVGQGINQPQHF. In DNA form, the CDR3 reads TGTGCCAGCAGCTTAGTAGGGCAGGGGATCAATCAGCCCCAGCATTTT.

The genes are TRBV5-6 and TRBJ2-1; D is uncertain. Trimming cost V 3 bases and J 2 bases, with 18 bases left between them. The CDR3 contains 17 residues. Per germline, CDR1 SGHDT and CDR2 YYEEEE. CDR3 amino acids: CASSSQDGRDTYNEQFF. In DNA, the CDR3 is TGTGCCAGCAGCTCCCAGGACGGTCGAGACACCTACAATGAGCAGTTCTTC.

V usage is TRBV15 and J usage is TRBJ2-1; 9 bases align to TRBD1. Trimming removed 8 bases from V and 6 bases from J; junction bases left unmatched: 8. CDR1 and CDR2 from the germline V gene are LNHNV and YYDKDF (reference sequence). The CDR3 totals 14 residues. In DNA form, the CDR3 reads TGTGCCACCGACTCCGGGACAGGGCCCAATGAGCAGTTCTTC. It codes for CATDSGTGPNEQFF.

This clone was seen a single time. V is TRBV14 and J is TRBJ2-1; 11 positions agree with TRBD2. The V and J ends lost 7 bases and 2 bases, in that order; junction bases with no gene match: 1. The CDR3 contains 14 residues. CDR1 is SGHDN, CDR2 FVKESK, per germline. The CDR3 DNA follows: TGTGCCAGCAATAGCGGGAGGGCCTACAATGAGCAGTTCTTC. As protein: CASNSGRAYNEQFF.

The V gene is TRBV28, the J gene TRBJ1-4; TRBD1 matches 8 bases. Trimming cost V 9 bases and J 5 bases; bases outside gene matches: 20. This CDR3 has 18 amino acids. Germline V gene lookup returns CDR1 MDHEN and CDR2 SYDVKM. CDR3 sequence: CASLFRDRTYPRNEKLFF. As DNA, the CDR3 is TGTGCCAGTCTTTTTCGGGACAGGACTTACCCCAGAAATGAAAAACTGTTTTTT. Supplemented by reference TRBV28 and TRBJ1-4, the full variable domain reads DVKVTQSSRYLVKRTGEKVFLECVQDMDHENMFWYRQDPGLGLRLIYFSYDVKMKEKGDIPEGYSVSREKKERFSLILESASTNQTSMYLCASLFRDRTYPRNEKLFFGSGTQLSVL.

About this clone: Other DNA sequences in this specimen translate into the identical CDR3. The chain carries TRBV27 and TRBJ2-1, with TRBD2 as a possible D gene (6 bases). The CDR3 runs to 14 residues. Trimming removed 6 bases from V and 1 base from J, with 10 bases in between. CDR1 and CDR2 from the germline V gene are MNHEY and SMNVEV (reference sequence). CDR3 amino acids: CASRRGGSYNEQFF. The CDR3 DNA reads as TGTGCCAGCAGAAGGGGAGGATCCTACAATGAGCAGTTCTTC.

The chain uses TRBV6-1 and TRBJ2-7, with 7 nucleotides matching TRBD2. Looked up from germline, CDR1 is MNHNS and CDR2 is SASEGT. This CDR3 is 15 amino acids long. V was pared by 8 bases and J by 6 bases, with 16 bases of the junction left unmatched. The CDR3 is CASGIGGTPTLEQYF. CDR3 in DNA: TGTGCCAGCGGAATCGGGGGGACTCCGACACTCGAGCAGTACTTC.

The rearrangement joins TRBV9 to TRBJ2-1; D perhaps matches TRBD1 (5 bases). The CDR3 runs 15 residues. The germline V and J ends were trimmed by 4 bases and 3 bases, with 14 bases remaining between them. CDR1 is SGDLS, CDR2 YYNGEE, per germline. The CDR3 here is CASSPQAMNYNEQFF. CDR3 sequence (DNA): TGTGCCAGCAGCCCACAGGCGATGAACTACAATGAGCAGTTCTTC.

The J gene is TRBJ2-2, the V gene TRBV11-2; 7 bases map to TRBD1. J lost 3 bases, V lost 1 base, and 5 bases had no gene match. The germline V gene encodes CDR1 SGHAT and CDR2 FQNNGV. The CDR3 has 16 amino acids. As DNA, the CDR3 is TGTGCCAGCAGCTTAGTCGTGACAGGGTACACCGGGGAGCTGTTTTTT. This translates into CASSLVVTGYTGELFF. The entire variable domain, with the rest obtained from reference TRBV11-2 and TRBJ2-2, is as follows: EAGVAQSPRYKIIEKRQSVAFWCNPISGHATLYWYQQILGQGPKLLIQFQNNGVVDDSQLPKDRFSAERLKGVDSTLKIQPAKLEDSAVYLCASSLVVTGYTGELFFGEGSRLTVL.

The V and J genes are TRBV7-9 and TRBJ2-1, with TRBD2 matching 10 bases. V was clipped by 2 bases and J by 1 base; unmatched bases: 2. This CDR3 has 16 amino acids. Germline V gives CDR1 SEHNR, CDR2 FQNEAQ (reference sequence). The CDR3 reads CASSLTSGTSYNEQFF. The DNA of the CDR3 is TGTGCCAGCAGCTTAACTAGCGGGACTTCCTACAATGAGCAGTTCTTC. The variable domain in full, with the rest retrieved from reference TRBV7-9 and TRBJ2-1, is DTGVSQNPRHKITKRGQNVTFRCDPISEHNRLYWYRQTLGQGPEFLTYFQNEAQLEKSRLLSDRFSAERPKGSFSTLEIQRTEQGDSAMYLCASSLTSGTSYNEQFFGPGTRLTVL.

The V call is TRBV2, the J call TRBJ1-2; no reliable D call. CDR3 size: 13 residues. Germline CDR1 is SNHLY and CDR2 is FYNNEI. V gave up 9 bases and J gave up 8 bases, with 19 bases separating them. The CDR3 DNA sequence: TGTGCCAGGGAGTTAAAGGACTCGGAGGGCTACACCTTC. This gives the protein CARELKDSEGYTF. Drawing the rest from reference TRBV2 and TRBJ1-2, the complete variable domain is EPEVTQTPSHQVTQMGQEVILRCVPISNHLYFYWYRQILGQKVEFLVSFYNNEISEKSEIFDDQFSVERPDGSNFTLKIRSTKLEDSAMYFCARELKDSEGYTFGSGTRLTVV.

The chain links TRBV5-6 to TRBJ2-7, with D unclear. The CDR3 loop spans 13 amino acids. V lost 1 base and J 3 bases, leaving 8 bases between the germline ends. Per germline, CDR1 SGHDT and CDR2 YYEEEE. The CDR3 reads CASSLPGVYEQYF. Here the CDR3 DNA reads TGTGCCAGCAGCTTGCCAGGAGTCTACGAGCAGTACTTC.

This clone was recorded at least ten times. The chain links TRBV6-4 to TRBJ2-2; the match to TRBD2 covers 9 bases. Germline-derived CDR1 and CDR2 are MRHNA and SNTAGT. After removal of 4 bases from V and 0 bases from J, the junction contained 0 bases not matched to a gene. CDR3 length: 15 residues. CDR3 sequence reads: CASSASGANTGELFF. The CDR3 DNA sequence: TGTGCCAGCAGTGCTAGCGGGGCGAACACCGGGGAGCTGTTTTTT.

CDR3 coding DNA: TGTGCCAGCAGTTATTTGGGCCCCAGGGGGTCGGGCGCAGATACGCAGTATTTT. Amino acid sequence: CASSYLGPRGSGADTQYF. The chain recombines TRBV27 with TRBJ2-3; 7 bases agree with TRBD1. This CDR3 comprises 18 residues. V shed 4 bases and J 4 bases; nucleotides not matched to a gene: 17. From germline, CDR1 is MNHEY and CDR2 SMNVEV (reference sequence).